The next 29 T cell receptor beta chains were all read from a single sample in a study of T cell responses to AZD1222 COVID-19 vaccine listed by TCRdb under 2021. The library was generated by the immunoSEQ multiplex PCR assay. In its TCRdb copy, this immuneACCESS table keeps in-frame sequences only and misses some clones. Where compared with another copy, unresolved V genes explain less than half of these, and the others have no known cause. This sample is represented by 90,000 to 140,000 clones; 70% to 90% of them were singletons. About 2.3% of the sample comes from the top ten. What the time point label conveys for this sample: baseline before first vaccination. The source material was peripheral blood, sampled on day 0 of AZD1222 vaccination. These receptors were obtained from an adult in good health.

This chain uses TRBV2 with TRBJ2-3; D gene uncertain. V lost 2 bases, J lost 4 bases, and 7 bases lay in between. The CDR3 length is 13 residues. CDR1 is SNHLY, CDR2 FYNNEI, per germline. CDR3: CASSEQGPDTQYF. The DNA of the CDR3 is TGTGCCAGCAGTGAACAAGGGCCAGATACGCAGTATTTT.

The chain joins TRBV9 to TRBJ1-3; no clear D. Trimming cost V 0 bases and J 0 bases, with 4 bases left between them. The CDR3 totals 14 residues. Germline assignment: CDR1 SGDLS and CDR2 YYNGEE. The DNA of the CDR3 is TGTGCCAGCAGCGTAGGGGACTCTGGAAACACCATATATTTT. It is translated as CASSVGDSGNTIYF.

This chain uses TRBV11-3 with TRBJ1-1; tentatively, D is TRBD1 (6 bases). Deletions cut 1 base from V and 6 bases from J, with 12 bases between. The CDR3 totals 14 residues. Germline lookup yields CDR1 SGHNT and CDR2 YENEEA. The CDR3 DNA follows: TGTGCCAGCAGCTTAGGGTGGGGGGCCGCTGAAGCTTTCTTT. Its translation is CASSLGWGAAEAFF.

The gene calls are TRBV5-5 and TRBJ1-5; the D gene is possibly TRBD1 (5 bases). CDR3 length: 17 amino acids. The V end lost 0 bases, the J end lost 0 bases, and 13 bases lay between the germline ends. The germline CDR1 and CDR2 sequences are SGHKS and YYEKEE (reference sequence). In DNA, the CDR3 is TGTGCCAGCAGCTTGGGTGGACAATATTATAGCAATCAGCCCCAGCATTTT. This translates into CASSLGGQYYSNQPQHF.

V gene TRBV6-1 combines with J gene TRBJ2-3; maybe TRBD2 (7 bases). Trimming shortened V by 2 bases and J by 4 bases, and 16 bases separated the two germline ends. Germline CDR1 MNHNS, CDR2 SASEGT. The CDR3 has 16 amino acids. The CDR3 DNA reads TGTGCCAGCAGTGAAAGGGGGGGCTGGGGCGCAGATACGCAGTATTTT. Amino acids: CASSERGGWGADTQYF.

The V and J genes are TRBV7-9 and TRBJ2-3; 8 bases are shared with TRBD2. V lost 3 bases, J lost 4 bases, and 3 bases stayed unmatched. Germline CDR1 is SEHNR and CDR2 is FQNEAQ (reference sequence). The CDR3 runs to 14 residues. As DNA, the CDR3 is TGTGCCAGCAGCTTGGGACTAGGGGCAGATACGCAGTATTTT. This gives the protein CASSLGLGADTQYF.

The CDR3 protein is CASSFRRLDEQYF. The CDR3 nucleotides are TGTGCCAGCAGTTTCCGCCGGCTTGACGAGCAGTACTTC. The chain uses TRBV28 and TRBJ2-7; no definite D call. Trimming left V 3 bases short and J 5 bases short, with 11 bases between. CDR1 is MDHEN, CDR2 SYDVKM, per germline. This CDR3 has 13 residues. The variable domain in full, with the rest retrieved from reference TRBV28 and TRBJ2-7, is DVKVTQSSRYLVKRTGEKVFLECVQDMDHENMFWYRQDPGLGLRLIYFSYDVKMKEKGDIPEGYSVSREKKERFSLILESASTNQTSMYLCASSFRRLDEQYFGPGTRLTVT.

This clone was detected only once. The chain employs TRBV24-1 and TRBJ2-1; 9 bases match TRBD1. Germline CDR1 KGHDR, CDR2 SFDVKD. The ends lost 3 bases at V and 7 bases at J; junction bases unmatched: 6. The CDR3 loop spans 15 amino acids. CDR3 DNA sequence: TGTGCCACCAGTGATATGGGACAGGGCTTAAATGAGCAGTTCTTC. Amino acids: CATSDMGQGLNEQFF.

This clone was seen only once. Other DNA sequences in the sample encode the same CDR3. CDR3 sequence reads: CASSFRGGDTQYF. The DNA of the CDR3 is TGTGCCAGCAGTTTCAGAGGGGGGGATACGCAGTATTTT. The genes are TRBV12-3 or TRBV12-4 and TRBJ2-3; possibly TRBD1 or TRBD2 for D (6 bases each). V shed 3 bases and J shed 6 bases, with 10 bases lying between them. The CDR3 has 13 amino acids.

The chain employs TRBV28 and TRBJ1-4; 7 positions agree with TRBD1. Per the germline V gene, CDR1 is MDHEN and CDR2 is SYDVKM. With V trimmed by 2 bases and J by 5 bases, 11 bases remained unmatched. CDR3 length: 17 residues. CDR3 nucleotides: TGTGCCAGCAGTTTACGGCAGGGGGGCGTGCGGAATGAAAAACTGTTTTTT. Amino acids: CASSLRQGGVRNEKLFF.

The chain has TRBV11-3 and TRBJ2-3, with D possibly being TRBD1 or TRBD2 (5 bases each). Trimming removed 5 bases at V and 2 bases at J, with 8 bases between. The CDR3 contains 13 residues. Germline assignment: CDR1 SGHNT and CDR2 YENEEA. The CDR3 spells CASSPGATDTQYF. The CDR3 coding sequence is TGTGCCAGCAGCCCCGGGGCCACAGATACGCAGTATTTT.

This clone appeared a few times. This sample also contains other DNA sequences that code for the same CDR3. This chain joins TRBV15 and TRBJ1-5, with D hard to call. The CDR3 is made up of 12 amino acids. CDR1 LNHNV and CDR2 YYDKDF come from the germline V gene (reference sequence). V gave up 0 bases and J gave up 3 bases, with 0 bases separating them. CDR3 bases: TGTGCCACCAGCAGAGACAATCAGCCCCAGCATTTT. This translates into CATSRDNQPQHF. Filled out from reference TRBV15 and TRBJ1-5, the complete variable domain reads DAMVIQNPRYQVTQFGKPVTLSCSQTLNHNVMYWYQQKSSQAPKLLFHYYDKDFNNEADTPDNFQSRRPNTSFCFLDIRSPGLGDTAMYLCATSRDNQPQHFGDGTRLSIL.

V gene TRBV11-3 combines with J gene TRBJ1-3; D is ambiguous. Trimming took 4 bases from V and 0 from J, leaving 4 bases between them. CDR3 size: 13 residues. Germline CDR1 reads SGHNT; CDR2 reads YENEEA. The CDR3 DNA is TGTGCCAGCAGCTCGGACTCTGGAAACACCATATATTTT. Its protein product is CASSSDSGNTIYF.

The rearrangement links TRBV6-4 to TRBJ1-5, with D possibly matching TRBD1 (6 bases). The CDR3 extends over 13 amino acids. V dropped 9 bases and J dropped 6 bases, with 15 bases sitting between them. Germline assignment: CDR1 MRHNA and CDR2 SNTAGT. CDR3 loop: CARAGHRGQPQHF. DNA of the CDR3: TGTGCCAGAGCGGGACACCGGGGTCAGCCCCAGCATTTT.

The V call is TRBV4-3, the J call TRBJ1-1; D may be TRBD1 (5 bases). Per the germline V gene, CDR1 is LGHNA and CDR2 is YSLEER. Trimming took off 5 bases at V and 0 bases at J, with 10 bases between the two ends. This CDR3 has 14 amino acids. The chain's CDR3 is CASSKGHLNTEAFF. The CDR3 DNA sequence: TGCGCCAGCAGCAAAGGACACCTGAACACTGAAGCTTTCTTT.

This chain connects TRBV5-4 to TRBJ2-2; D is undetermined. V shed 5 bases and J shed 8 bases, with 13 bases lying between them. This CDR3 spans 13 amino acids. Germline CDR1 reads SGHNT; CDR2 reads YYREEE (reference sequence). The CDR3 sequence: CASRRSRVGELFF. In DNA form, the CDR3 reads TGTGCCAGCAGGAGATCCCGGGTGGGGGAGCTGTTTTTT.

The chain recombines TRBV6-5 with TRBJ1-2; possibly TRBD1 for D (6 bases). CDR1 and CDR2 from the germline V gene are MNHEY and SVGAGI. The CDR3 is 15 amino acids. Between the trimmed V and J ends, which lost 1 base and 8 bases, there was a span of 17 bases. For the CDR3, the DNA is TGTGCCAGCAGTTACTTCGGGCAGGGGAAGGGCGGCTACACCTTC. This translates into CASSYFGQGKGGYTF.

This clone appeared a single time. CDR3 sequence reads: CASSYNGIVTSGHYNEQFF. CDR3 nucleotides: TGTGCCAGCAGTTACAATGGTATAGTGACTAGCGGGCACTACAATGAGCAGTTCTTC. The chain employs TRBV6-2 or TRBV6-3 and TRBJ2-1, with 10 bases lining up with TRBD2. The V and J ends lost 2 bases and 3 bases, in that order; junction bases with no gene match: 13. This CDR3 region has 19 residues. Germline loops: CDR1 MNHEY, CDR2 SVGEGT.

This chain connects TRBV7-9 to TRBJ2-7; no clear D gene. Trimming shortened V by 2 bases and J by 3 bases, and 8 bases separated the two germline ends. The CDR3 runs 13 residues. From germline, CDR1 is SEHNR and CDR2 FQNEAQ (reference sequence). In nucleotides, the CDR3 is TGTGCCAGCAGCTTAAGGCCGGACTACGAGCAGTACTTC. Its translation is CASSLRPDYEQYF.

The chain employs TRBV27 and TRBJ2-1, with D perhaps matching TRBD1 or TRBD2 (5 bases each). The V end lost 7 bases, the J end lost 1 base, and 17 bases lay between the germline ends. The CDR3 spans 16 residues. Germline V lookup: CDR1 MNHEY, CDR2 SMNVEV (reference sequence). Here the CDR3 DNA reads TGTGCCAGCATCCCCACGGGGCGGGCATCCTACAATGAGCAGTTCTTC. Its translation is CASIPTGRASYNEQFF.

The chain carries TRBV10-3 and TRBJ1-2; 7 bases agree with TRBD1. The V segment lost 3 bases and the J segment 5 bases; nucleotides outside the gene matches: 3. The V gene's germline CDR1 is ENHRY and CDR2 SYGVKD. This CDR3 has 13 amino acids. The CDR3 reads CAISDGTAYGYTF. The CDR3 DNA sequence: TGTGCCATCAGTGATGGGACAGCTTATGGCTACACCTTC.

The chain carries TRBV11-2 and TRBJ1-2; TRBD1 matches 12 bases. Per the germline V gene, CDR1 is SGHAT and CDR2 is FQNNGV. V lost 5 bases, J lost 5 bases, and 3 bases stayed unmatched. The CDR3 is made up of 14 amino acids. Here the CDR3 reads CASSPGQGAYGYTF. CDR3 sequence (DNA): TGTGCCAGCAGCCCGGGACAGGGGGCATATGGCTACACCTTC.

The J gene is TRBJ2-3, the V gene TRBV7-8, with D perhaps TRBD1 (6 bases). Trimming left V 6 bases short and J 1 base short, with 11 bases between. Germline V gene data show CDR1 as SGHVS and CDR2 as FQNEAQ. The CDR3 covers 14 residues. The CDR3 is CASRWTAGTDTQYF. The CDR3 DNA reads as TGTGCCAGCAGATGGACAGCGGGCACAGATACGCAGTATTTT.

The chain combines TRBV2 with TRBJ2-3, with TRBD2 matching over 9 bases. The V and J ends lost 4 bases and 2 bases, in that order; junction bases with no gene match: 10. Germline V gene data show CDR1 as SNHLY and CDR2 as FYNNEI. The CDR3 sequence is 17 residues long. DNA for the CDR3: TGTGCCAGCAGTGGTTACGCTAGCGGGGACCTCACAGATACGCAGTATTTT. This gives the protein CASSGYASGDLTDTQYF.

J is TRBJ2-1 and V is TRBV5-6; 11 bases line up with TRBD2. CDR3 length: 17 residues. After removal of 2 bases from V and 5 bases from J, the junction contained 9 bases not matched to a gene. The germline V gene has CDR1 SGHDT and CDR2 YYEEEE. The CDR3 is CASSLGVAGGLDNEQFF. The CDR3 region has the DNA TGTGCCAGCAGCTTAGGGGTAGCGGGAGGGCTAGACAATGAGCAGTTCTTC.

The rearrangement uses TRBV7-2 and TRBJ2-5; the D call may be TRBD1 or TRBD2 (5 bases each). The CDR3 runs to 15 residues. The V gene lost 3 bases and the J gene lost 5 bases, with 16 bases spanning the gap. Per germline, CDR1 SGHTA and CDR2 FQGNSA. CDR3 in amino acids: CASSLRPRGEETQYF. The CDR3 nucleotides are TGTGCCAGCAGCTTGAGACCCCGAGGGGAGGAGACCCAGTACTTC.

This clone was counted a single time. The rearrangement links TRBV5-6 to TRBJ1-2, with D hard to call. This CDR3 contains 14 residues. Germline assignment: CDR1 SGHDT and CDR2 YYEEEE. With 6 bases removed from V and 6 bases from J, the gap between germline ends came to 18 bases. The CDR3 DNA reads TGTGCCAGCAACCTTCCCCAGGCTTGGGATGGCTACACCTTC. Its translation is CASNLPQAWDGYTF.

This clone was seen a handful of times. The chain combines TRBV19 with TRBJ2-3; 9 nucleotides line up with TRBD2. In germline, CDR1 is LNHDA, CDR2 SQIVND (reference sequence). This CDR3 contains 15 residues. V shed 5 bases, J shed 0 bases, and the junction held 3 bases outside the gene matches. The CDR3 is CASSPGLASTDTQYF. The CDR3 bases are TGTGCCAGTAGTCCCGGACTAGCGAGCACAGATACGCAGTATTTT.

The chain joins TRBV11-2 to TRBJ2-3; 7 bases agree with TRBD2. V was clipped by 1 base and J by 0 bases; unmatched bases: 4. The CDR3 runs 16 residues. Germline-derived CDR1 and CDR2 are SGHAT and FQNNGV. The CDR3 region has the DNA TGTGCCAGCAGCTTAGGGTGGGAGGGAAGCACAGATACGCAGTATTTT. Residues: CASSLGWEGSTDTQYF.